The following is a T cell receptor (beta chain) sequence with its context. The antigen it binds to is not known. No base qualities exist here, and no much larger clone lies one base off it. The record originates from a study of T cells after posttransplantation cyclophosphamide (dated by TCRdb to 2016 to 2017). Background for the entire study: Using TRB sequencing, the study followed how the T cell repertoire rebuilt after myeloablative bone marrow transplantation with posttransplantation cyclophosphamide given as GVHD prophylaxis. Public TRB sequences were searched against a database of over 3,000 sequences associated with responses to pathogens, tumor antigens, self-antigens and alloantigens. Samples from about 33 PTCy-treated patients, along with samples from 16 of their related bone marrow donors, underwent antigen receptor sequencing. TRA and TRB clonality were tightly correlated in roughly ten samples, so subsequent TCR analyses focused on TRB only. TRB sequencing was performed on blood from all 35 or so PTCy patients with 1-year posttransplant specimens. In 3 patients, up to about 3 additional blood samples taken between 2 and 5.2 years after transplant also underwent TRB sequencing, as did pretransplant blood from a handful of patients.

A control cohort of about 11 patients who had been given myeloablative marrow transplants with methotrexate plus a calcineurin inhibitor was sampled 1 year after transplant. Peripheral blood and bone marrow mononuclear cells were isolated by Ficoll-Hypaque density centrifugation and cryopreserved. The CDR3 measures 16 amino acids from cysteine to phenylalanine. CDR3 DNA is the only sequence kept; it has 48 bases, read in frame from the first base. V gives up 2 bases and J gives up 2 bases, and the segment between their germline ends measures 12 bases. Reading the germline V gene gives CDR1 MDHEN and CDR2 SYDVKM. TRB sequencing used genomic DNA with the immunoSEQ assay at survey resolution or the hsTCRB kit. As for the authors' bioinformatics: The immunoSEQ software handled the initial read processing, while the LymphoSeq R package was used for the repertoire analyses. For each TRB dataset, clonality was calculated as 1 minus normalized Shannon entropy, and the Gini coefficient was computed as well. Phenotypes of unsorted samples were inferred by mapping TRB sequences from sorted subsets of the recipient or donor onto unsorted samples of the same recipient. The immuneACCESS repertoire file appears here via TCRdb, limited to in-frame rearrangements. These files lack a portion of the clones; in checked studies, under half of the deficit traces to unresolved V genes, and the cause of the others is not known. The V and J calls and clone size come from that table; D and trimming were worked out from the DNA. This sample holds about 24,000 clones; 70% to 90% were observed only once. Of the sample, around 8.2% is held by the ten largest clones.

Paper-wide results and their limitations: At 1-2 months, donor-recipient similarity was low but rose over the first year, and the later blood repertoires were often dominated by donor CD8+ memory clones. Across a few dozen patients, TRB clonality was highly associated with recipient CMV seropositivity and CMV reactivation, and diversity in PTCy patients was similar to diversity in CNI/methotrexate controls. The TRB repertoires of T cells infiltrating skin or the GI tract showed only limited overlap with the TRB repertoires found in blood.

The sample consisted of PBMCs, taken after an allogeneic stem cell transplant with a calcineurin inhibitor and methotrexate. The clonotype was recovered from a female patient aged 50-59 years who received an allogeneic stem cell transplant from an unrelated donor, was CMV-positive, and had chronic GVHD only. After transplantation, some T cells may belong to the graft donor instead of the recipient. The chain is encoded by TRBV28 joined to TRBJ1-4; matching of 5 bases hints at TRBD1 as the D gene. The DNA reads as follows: TGTGCCAGCAGTTTAAACGGGGGAGCGACTAATGAAAAACTGTTTTTT. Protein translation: CASSLNGGATNEKLFF.